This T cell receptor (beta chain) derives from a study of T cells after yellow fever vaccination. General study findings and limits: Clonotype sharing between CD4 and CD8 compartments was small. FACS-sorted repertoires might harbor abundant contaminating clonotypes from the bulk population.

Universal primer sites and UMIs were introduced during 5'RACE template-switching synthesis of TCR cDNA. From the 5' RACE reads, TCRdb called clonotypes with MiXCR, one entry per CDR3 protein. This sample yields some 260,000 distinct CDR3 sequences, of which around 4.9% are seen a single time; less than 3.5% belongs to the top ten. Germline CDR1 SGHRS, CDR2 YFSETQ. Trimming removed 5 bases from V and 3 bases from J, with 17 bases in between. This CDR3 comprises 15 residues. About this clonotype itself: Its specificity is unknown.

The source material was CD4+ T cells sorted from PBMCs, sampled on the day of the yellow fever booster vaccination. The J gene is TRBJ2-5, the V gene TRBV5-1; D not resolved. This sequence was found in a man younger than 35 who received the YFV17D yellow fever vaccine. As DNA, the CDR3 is TGCGCCAGCAGTCTCCAACGGGCGCGGAAAGAGACCCAGTACTTC. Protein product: CASSLQRARKETQYF.